This T cell receptor (beta chain) came from a study of blood T cell repertoires in COVID-19. Study overall: From the United States, Italy and Spain came samples of acute and convalescent COVID-19. T cells, B-cell-depleted T cells, or PBMCs supplied cDNA or gDNA.

The CDR3 sequence is 13 residues long. V lost 2 bases and J 2 bases, leaving 6 bases between the germline ends. Looked up from germline, CDR1 is MNHEY and CDR2 is SVGAGI. The table came from immunoSEQ multiplex PCR; TCRdb's copy has only in-frame clones and leaves some out. Here the sample spans approximately 220,000 clones, roughly four fifths being singletons. Residents of 20 to 25 US areas, aged roughly 18 to 89 years, made up the participants. Participants' own reports of clinical history determined their cohort assignment. Sequenced: PBMCs or T cells enriched from blood (not recorded which). This chain uses TRBV6-5 with TRBJ1-2; D is uncertain. The clonotype comes from a woman in her forties with acute COVID-19. CDR3 in DNA: TGTGCCAGCAGTTACGACAAGAACTATGGCTACACCTTC. Its translation is CASSYDKNYGYTF.